This TCR beta chain was retrieved from a study of blood T cell repertoires in COVID-19. The wider study: The cDNA or gDNA used as material had been derived from T cells, B-cell-depleted T cells, or PBMCs.

As processed by the authors: Cell counts per sample came from amplifying reference gene primers. The assay was immunoSEQ multiplex PCR, and TCRdb's table has in-frame clones only and misses some. V, J and clone size are those of that table, while D and trimming were read from the DNA. The sample shows about 270,000 clones, around 81% of them seen only once. Of note for this clone: Other nucleotide sequences in the sample specify the same CDR3.

Input material: peripheral blood. This receptor was taken from a woman aged 60-75 years with active or convalescent COVID-19.

CDR3 nucleotide sequence: TGTGCCAGCAGCTTAGTAGCGGGGGGTAGCACAGATACGCAGTATTTT. Amino acids: CASSLVAGGSTDTQYF. The V and J genes are TRBV7-8 and TRBJ2-3; the match to TRBD2 covers 10 bases. CDR3 size: 16 residues. Trimming at V came to 1 base and at J to 0 bases, leaving 1 base not matched to a gene. From germline, CDR1 is SGHVS and CDR2 FQNEAQ.